The sequence of this T cell receptor beta chain was determined in a study of blood T cell repertoires in COVID-19. Sequenced by immunoSEQ multiplex PCR; TCRdb stores in-frame clones only, minus some. The table lists 250,000 to 350,000 clones, around 87% of them singletons. The CDR3 loop spans 15 amino acids. Trimming pared 0 bases from V and 4 bases from J, leaving 13 bases between. Germline assignment: CDR1 ENHRY and CDR2 SYGVKD. This chain joins TRBV10-3 and TRBJ2-7; D might be TRBD1 (6 bases). This TCR was sampled from a woman in her 30s who had recovered from COVID-19. Input material: peripheral blood. Here the CDR3 DNA reads TGTGCCATCAGTGAGTCGGGGGCAGTTGAATACGAGCAGTACTTC. This codes for CAISESGAVEYEQYF.